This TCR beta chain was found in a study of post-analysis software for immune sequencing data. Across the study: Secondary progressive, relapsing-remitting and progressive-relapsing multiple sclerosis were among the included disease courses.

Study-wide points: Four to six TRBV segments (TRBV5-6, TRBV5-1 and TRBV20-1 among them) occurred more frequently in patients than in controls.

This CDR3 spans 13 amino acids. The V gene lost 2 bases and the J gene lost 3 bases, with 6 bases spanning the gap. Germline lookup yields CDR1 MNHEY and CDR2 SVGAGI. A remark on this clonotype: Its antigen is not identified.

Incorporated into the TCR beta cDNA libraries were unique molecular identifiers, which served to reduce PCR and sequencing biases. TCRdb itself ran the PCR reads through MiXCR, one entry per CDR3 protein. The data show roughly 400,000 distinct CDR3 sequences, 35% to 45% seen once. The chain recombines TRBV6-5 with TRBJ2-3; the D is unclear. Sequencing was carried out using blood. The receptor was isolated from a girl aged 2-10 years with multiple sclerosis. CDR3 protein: CASSYGETDTQYF. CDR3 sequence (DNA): TGTGCCAGCAGTTACGGAGAGACAGATACGCAGTATTTT.